The rows below give T cell receptor beta chains drawn from one sample of a study of T-cell memory formation after mild COVID-19. Using its own MiXCR run on the 5' RACE reads, TCRdb lists one record per CDR3 protein. The data show about 84,000 distinct CDR3 sequences, approximately 13% seen once. The sample taken for sequencing was PBMCs or a T cell subset sorted from them (not recorded which). These receptor sequences come from an adult woman who had mild COVID-19 (a few samples of this study predate the infection). Cell type and time point are not known. The CDR3 runs from the conserved cysteine through the conserved F or W. D genes are given only for firm matches. Part of the rows lack a size; the others show once, few, many or a class for expanded clones.

CDR3: CASSEGLAVAYEQYF
DNA: TGTGCCAGCAGTGAGGGACTAGCGGTGGCCTACGAGCAGTACTTC
D: TRBD2
J: TRBJ2-7
V: TRBV6-1
size: .

CDR3: CATSDKRGWGETQYF
DNA: TGTGCCACCAGTGATAAGAGGGGCTGGGGAGAGACCCAGTACTTC
D: .
J: TRBJ2-5
V: TRBV24-1
size: few

CDR3: CASSLGGRPNSYEQYF
DNA: TGTGCCAGCAGTTTAGGCGGGAGGCCAAACTCCTACGAGCAGTACTTC
D: TRBD2
J: TRBJ2-7
V: TRBV27
size: .

CDR3: CASSESGRMVSRAFF
DNA: TGCGCCAGCAGCGAGTCCGGACGCATGGTTAGTCGAGCTTTCTTT
D: .
J: TRBJ1-1
V: TRBV5-1
size: .

CDR3: CASSLEVGWETQYF
DNA: TGTGCCAGCAGCTTAGAAGTCGGGTGGGAGACCCAGTACTTC
D: .
J: TRBJ2-5
V: TRBV11-2
size: few

CDR3: CASSQNRDRVVAEAFF
DNA: TGTGCCAGCAGCCAGAACCGGGACAGGGTCGTGGCTGAAGCTTTCTTT
D: TRBD1
J: TRBJ1-1
V: TRBV3-1
size: .

CDR3: CASSRGGGPYNEQFF
DNA: TGTGCCAGCAGCCGAGGGGGGGGCCCCTACAATGAGCAGTTCTTC
D: .
J: TRBJ2-1
V: TRBV7-9
size: once

CDR3: CASSSTGTTEAFF
DNA: TGTGCCAGCAGCTCGACAGGGACCACTGAAGCTTTCTTT
D: TRBD1
J: TRBJ1-1
V: TRBV7-3
size: .

CDR3: CASSKPGLAYEQYF
DNA: TGTGCCAGCAGCAAACCGGGACTAGCCTACGAGCAGTACTTC
D: .
J: TRBJ2-7
V: TRBV21-1
size: few

CDR3: CASSQSLGSQETQYF
DNA: TGCGCCAGCAGCCAAAGTCTGGGCTCGCAAGAGACCCAGTACTTC
D: .
J: TRBJ2-5
V: TRBV4-3
size: .

CDR3: CASSQRLRQDSDTQYF
DNA: TGCGCCAGCAGCCAACGACTACGACAGGATTCGGATACGCAGTATTTT
D: .
J: TRBJ2-3
V: TRBV4-1
size: .

CDR3: CASSLTVLNTEAFF
DNA: TGTGCCAGCAGTCTGACAGTGCTGAACACTGAAGCTTTCTTT
D: .
J: TRBJ1-1
V: TRBV12-3/TRBV12-4
size: .

CDR3: CASSLGAGSSYNEQFF
DNA: TGTGCCAGCAGCTTAGGAGCGGGCAGCTCCTACAATGAGCAGTTCTTC
D: .
J: TRBJ2-1
V: TRBV7-9
size: many

CDR3: CASSSGTGYTDTQYF
DNA: TGTGCCAGCAGCAGCGGGACAGGGTACACAGATACGCAGTATTTT
D: TRBD1
J: TRBJ2-3
V: TRBV5-5
size: few

CDR3: CATSALGNGYGYTF
DNA: TGTGCCACCAGCGCGCTAGGGAACGGCTATGGCTACACCTTC
D: .
J: TRBJ1-2
V: TRBV15
size: .

CDR3: CASSQDGTGFYEQYF
DNA: TGCGCCAGCAGCCAAGACGGGACAGGGTTCTACGAGCAGTACTTC
D: TRBD1
J: TRBJ2-7
V: TRBV4-1
size: .

CDR3: CASSVEGYPYEQYF
DNA: TGTGCCAGCAGCGTAGAAGGGTACCCCTACGAGCAGTACTTC
D: .
J: TRBJ2-7
V: TRBV9
size: few

CDR3: CASSLAGLNYGYTF
DNA: TGCGCCAGCAGCTTGGCGGGACTGAACTATGGCTACACCTTC
D: .
J: TRBJ1-2
V: TRBV5-1
size: .

CDR3: CASSSPTSGGVFHEQFF
DNA: TGTGCCAGCAGCTCTCCGACTAGCGGGGGGGTTTTTCATGAGCAGTTCTTC
D: TRBD2
J: TRBJ2-1
V: TRBV7-9
size: few

CDR3: CSARATSGIYNEQFF
DNA: TGCAGTGCTAGGGCCACTAGCGGAATCTACAATGAGCAGTTCTTC
D: TRBD2
J: TRBJ2-1
V: TRBV20-1
size: .

CDR3: CSARVRTGYEQYF
DNA: TGCAGTGCTAGAGTTCGGACTGGATACGAGCAGTACTTC
D: .
J: TRBJ2-7
V: TRBV20-1
size: few

CDR3: CASSDGPDRDYEQYF
DNA: TGTGCCAGTAGTGATGGGCCGGACAGGGACTACGAGCAGTACTTC
D: TRBD1
J: TRBJ2-7
V: TRBV19
size: few

CDR3: CASSQAPPSGGQETQYF
DNA: TGCGCCAGCAGCCAAGCCCCTCCTAGCGGGGGCCAAGAGACCCAGTACTTC
D: TRBD2
J: TRBJ2-5
V: TRBV4-1
size: .

CDR3: CASSPLGGPSYNEQFF
DNA: TGTGCCAGCAGCCCTCTGGGGGGGCCCTCCTACAATGAGCAGTTCTTC
D: .
J: TRBJ2-1
V: TRBV5-6
size: .

CDR3: CASSFPSTYEQYF
DNA: TGTGCCAGCAGTTTCCCCAGCACCTACGAGCAGTACTTC
D: .
J: TRBJ2-7
V: TRBV12-3/TRBV12-4
size: few